This T cell receptor beta chain was sequenced in a study of cytomegalovirus exposure and HLA in healthy donors. The CDR3 runs to 13 residues. V lost 6 bases and J lost 2; bases outside the gene matches: 2. Per the germline V gene, CDR1 is SQVTM and CDR2 is ANQGSEA. Sequencing used immunoSEQ multiplex PCR; TCRdb keeps in-frame clones, though not all of them. The table records approximately 150,000 clones, about 89% of them present only once. The sequencing sample was made of PBMCs. The TCR was taken from a man aged 18 to 29 in good health and CMV-seropositive. The chain has TRBV29-1 and TRBJ2-5; TRBD2 agrees at 11 bases. CDR3 nucleotide sequence: TGCAGCGTAAGGACTAGCGGGCAAGAGACCCAGTACTTC. Its protein product is CSVRTSGQETQYF.